Shown below are 32 T cell receptor beta chains from a single sample sequenced in a study of cytomegalovirus exposure and HLA in healthy donors. The PCR contained 60 Vbeta and 13 Jbeta primers. The repertoire was sequenced with immunoSEQ multiplex PCR; TCRdb's copy has only in-frame clones and lacks some. The data show about 200,000 clones, about 80% seen once. The sample taken for sequencing was PBMCs. These receptors originate from a woman aged 40 to 50 in good health and CMV-seronegative.

The CDR3 DNA reads as TGCGCCAGCAGCCTACGGACAGGGGGCGAAGTCGCCTCCTACAATGAGCAGTTCTTC. It yields the protein CASSLRTGGEVASYNEQFF. V and J are TRBV4-1 and TRBJ2-1; 11 bases line up with TRBD1. CDR3 size: 19 residues. The J segment lost 0 bases and the V segment lost 4 bases, leaving 11 bases of the junction unmatched. Germline CDR1 is MGHRA and CDR2 is YSYEKL.

This clone was seen a few times. V and J are TRBV6-1 and TRBJ1-3; no definite D call. CDR1 and CDR2 (germline): MNHNS, SASEGT. The V end lost 9 bases, the J end lost 0 bases, and 12 bases lay between the germline ends. The CDR3 contains 14 residues. The CDR3: CASRLKSSGNTIYF. CDR3 nucleotide sequence: TGTGCCAGTCGCCTAAAGAGCTCTGGAAACACCATATATTTT.

This clone was counted a few times. This chain joins TRBV5-1 and TRBJ1-2, with TRBD1 matching over 7 bases. The CDR3 has 14 residues. The germline CDR1 and CDR2 sequences are SGHRS and YFSETQ. The junction had 11 bases not matched to a gene; V was cut back by 4 bases and J by 8 bases. This CDR3 reads CASSPEDRAFGYTF. As DNA, the CDR3 is TGCGCCAGCAGCCCGGAAGACAGGGCCTTCGGCTACACCTTC.

The V and J genes are TRBV12-5 and TRBJ2-3; TRBD1 is a possible D gene (5 bases). Trimming cost V 0 bases and J 0 bases, with 16 bases left between them. This CDR3 spans 18 amino acids. CDR1 is LGHNT, CDR2 FRNRAP, per germline. CDR3 amino acids: CASGLVRWGYISTDTQYF. The CDR3 region has the DNA TGTGCTAGTGGTTTGGTACGGTGGGGCTACATTAGCACAGATACGCAGTATTTT. Drawing the rest from reference TRBV12-5 and TRBJ2-3, the complete variable domain is DARVTQTPRHKVTEMGQEVTMRCQPILGHNTVFWYRQTMMQGLELLAYFRNRAPLDDSGMPKDRFSAEMPDATLATLKIQPSEPRDSAVYFCASGLVRWGYISTDTQYFGPGTRLTVL.

This clone appeared a few times. V usage is TRBV4-3 and J usage is TRBJ1-2, with a weak D call TRBD1 (6 bases). Trimming took 2 bases from V and 4 from J, leaving 11 bases between them. The CDR3 length is 14 residues. Germline V lookup: CDR1 LGHNA, CDR2 YSLEER. CDR3 in amino acids: CASSQWGGGYGYTF. CDR3 nucleotides: TGCGCCAGCAGCCAATGGGGGGGCGGCTATGGCTACACCTTC.

The V gene is TRBV7-7, the J gene TRBJ2-3; D is possibly TRBD2 (6 bases). Germline values: CDR1 SSHAT, CDR2 FNYEAQ (reference sequence). Trimming took 5 bases from V and 2 from J, leaving 11 bases between them. This CDR3 contains 14 residues. The CDR3 sequence: CASSRLGLTDTQYF. In DNA, the CDR3 is TGTGCCAGCAGCCGACTAGGGCTCACAGATACGCAGTATTTT.

The chain recombines TRBV11-3 with TRBJ2-1, with D unresolved. Trimming took 2 bases from V and 2 from J, leaving 7 bases between them. There are 14 residues in the CDR3. Germline V gene lookup returns CDR1 SGHNT and CDR2 YENEEA. CDR3 sequence reads: CASSLPTAYNEQFF. As DNA, the CDR3 is TGTGCCAGCAGCTTACCCACAGCCTACAATGAGCAGTTCTTC.

The chain employs TRBV6-1 and TRBJ1-1, with 8 bases lining up with TRBD1. The trim removed 4 bases at V and 0 bases at J, leaving 1 base unmatched. This CDR3 is 14 amino acids long. Germline V gene data show CDR1 as MNHNS and CDR2 as SASEGT. Here the CDR3 reads CASSARGLNTEAFF. CDR3 DNA sequence: TGTGCCAGCAGTGCCAGGGGGCTGAACACTGAAGCTTTCTTT.

The CDR3 protein is CASSGGTGTTEQYV. The CDR3 nucleotides are TGTGCCAGCAGTGGCGGGACAGGGACGACTGAGCAGTACGTC. The chain couples TRBV6-1 to TRBJ2-7, with 9 bases identical to TRBD1. CDR1 and CDR2 from the germline V gene are MNHNS and SASEGT. Germline trimming cut 4 bases from V and 7 bases from J; bases unmatched to any gene: 8. The CDR3 spans 14 residues.

The CDR3 sequence: CASSMGQWTEAFF. The CDR3 bases are TGTGCCAGTAGTATGGGACAGTGGACTGAAGCTTTCTTT. The rearrangement joins TRBV19 to TRBJ1-1; 7 nucleotides align to TRBD1. Germline V gene data show CDR1 as LNHDA and CDR2 as SQIVND (reference sequence). The V gene end was trimmed by 3 bases and the J gene end by 5 bases; junction bases not matched to a gene: 3. The CDR3 spans 13 residues.

This clone was detected once. This chain joins TRBV5-6 and TRBJ2-3; the D gene is possibly TRBD2 (5 bases). The germline V gene encodes CDR1 SGHDT and CDR2 YYEEEE. The length of the CDR3 is 15 residues. Trimming removed 3 bases from V and 0 bases from J, with 11 bases in between. The CDR3: CASSSDFSSTDTQYF. The CDR3 DNA sequence: TGTGCCAGCAGCTCGGACTTTTCTAGCACAGATACGCAGTATTTT.

This chain connects TRBV30 to TRBJ2-3; D perhaps matches TRBD2 (5 bases). The CDR3 runs to 13 residues. The germline V and J ends were trimmed by 4 bases and 4 bases, with 12 bases remaining between them. The V gene's germline CDR1 is GTSNPN and CDR2 SVGIG (reference sequence). DNA of the CDR3: TGTGCCTGGACCCGGGGAGCGGCAGATACGCAGTATTTT. This translates into CAWTRGAADTQYF.

This clone was detected only a few times. The chain uses TRBV7-9 and TRBJ2-1, with 8 bases matching TRBD1. V trimming: 5 bases; J trimming: 9 bases; junction bases outside the gene matches: 18. Germline values: CDR1 SEHNR, CDR2 FQNEAQ (reference sequence). This CDR3 spans 17 amino acids. This CDR3 reads CASSGSGMDRARGEQFF. The CDR3 DNA is TGTGCCAGCAGCGGTAGTGGCATGGACAGGGCCAGAGGTGAGCAGTTCTTC.

The rearrangement uses TRBV11-2 and TRBJ2-1; no firm D call. CDR1 and CDR2 from the germline V gene are SGHAT and FQNNGV. Trimming shortened V by 1 base and J by 3 bases, and 4 bases separated the two germline ends. The CDR3 is made up of 13 amino acids. In nucleotides, the CDR3 is TGTGCCAGCAGCTTAGTACTCTACAATGAGCAGTTCTTC. Translated: CASSLVLYNEQFF.

The rearrangement links TRBV9 to TRBJ2-1; D is unresolved. The CDR3 has 15 amino acids. Trimming removed 0 bases from V and 1 base from J, with 8 bases in between. In germline, CDR1 is SGDLS, CDR2 YYNGEE. The CDR3 coding sequence is TGTGCCAGCAGCGTAGGTACACCGTCCTACAATGAGCAGTTCTTC. Translation gives CASSVGTPSYNEQFF.

This clone was picked up a small number of times. V is TRBV19 and J is TRBJ2-1, with D possibly being TRBD2 (5 bases). The CDR3 runs 15 residues. In germline, CDR1 is LNHDA, CDR2 SQIVND (reference sequence). V lost 4 bases, J lost 5 bases, and 15 bases lay in between. CDR3 sequence: CASSTALGLHNEQFF. CDR3 bases: TGTGCCAGTAGTACCGCGCTCGGACTCCACAATGAGCAGTTCTTC.

To note about this clone: At the DNA level, this CDR3 is encoded by other sequences in the same sample as well. V gene TRBV6-5 combines with J gene TRBJ1-2; TRBD1 matches 7 bases. Germline CDR1 MNHEY, CDR2 SVGAGI. The CDR3 is made up of 15 amino acids. The V and J ends lost 3 bases and 0 bases, in that order; junction bases with no gene match: 4. The CDR3 sequence is CASSYGDRANYGYTF. Written as DNA, the CDR3 is TGTGCCAGCAGTTATGGAGACAGGGCTAACTATGGCTACACCTTC.

The genes are TRBV18 and TRBJ2-1, with D uncertain. CDR1 is KGHSH, CDR2 LQKENI, per germline. Deletions cut 8 bases from V and 7 bases from J, with 9 bases between. CDR3 length equals 11 residues. In DNA form, the CDR3 reads TGTGCCAGCGCCCGTGAGAATGAGCAGTTCTTC. Its protein product is CASARENEQFF.

The gene calls are TRBV20-1 and TRBJ2-7; D is perhaps TRBD2 (5 bases). Germline CDR1 is DFQATT and CDR2 is SNEGSKA (reference sequence). V was pared by 1 base and J by 7 bases, with 5 bases between. This CDR3 is built from 10 residues. CDR3 loop: CSARGEEQYF. The CDR3 region has the DNA TGCAGTGCTAGAGGGGAGGAGCAGTACTTC.

This clone was seen a single time. The chain has TRBV5-1 and TRBJ2-1, with a weak D call TRBD2 (5 bases). V was cut by 0 bases and J by 1 base, with 8 bases left in between. The CDR3 runs 15 residues. Per the germline V gene, CDR1 is SGHRS and CDR2 is YFSETQ. The CDR3 protein is CASSLGGLSYNEQFF. CDR3 coding DNA: TGCGCCAGCAGCTTGGGCGGACTGTCCTACAATGAGCAGTTCTTC.

The chain links TRBV13 to TRBJ2-1; TRBD2 matches 8 bases. Trimming cost V 5 bases and J 2 bases; bases outside gene matches: 5. The CDR3 is 15 amino acids. Germline values: CDR1 PRHDT, CDR2 FYEKMQ (reference sequence). The CDR3 loop reads CASSGGGPTYNEQFF. DNA of the CDR3: TGTGCCAGCAGCGGCGGGGGGCCAACCTACAATGAGCAGTTCTTC.

The chain employs TRBV29-1 and TRBJ1-3; D call uncertain. V lost 6 bases to trimming and J lost 3 bases, with 6 bases between them. CDR3 length equals 11 residues. The V gene's germline CDR1 is SQVTM and CDR2 ANQGSEA. CDR3 protein: CSVESGNTIYF. CDR3 DNA sequence: TGCAGCGTGGAGAGTGGAAACACCATATATTTT.

The V call is TRBV6-5, the J call TRBJ2-5; TRBD1 agrees at 7 bases. The tail of the sequence fits TRBJ2-7 better, so the J call may be wrong. In germline, CDR1 is MNHEY, CDR2 SVGAGI. The CDR3 contains 14 residues. CDR3 in DNA: TGTGCCTCCCGGCCGGGCAACAGGGGTCACGAGCAGTACTTC. The encoded protein is CASRPGNRGHEQYF.

The V call is TRBV7-2, the J call TRBJ1-3, with D unresolved. Trimming stripped 3 bases from V and 1 base from J, with 10 bases between. The V gene's germline CDR1 is SGHTA and CDR2 FQGNSA. The CDR3 has 15 amino acids. The CDR3 nucleotides read TGTGCCAGCAGCTTTATAATCGGGTCTGGAAACACCATATATTTT. This sequence encodes CASSFIIGSGNTIYF.

The CDR3 spells CAWSWEGTSYGYTF. CDR3 nucleotide sequence: TGTGCCTGGAGCTGGGAGGGGACCTCTTATGGCTACACCTTC. The chain recombines TRBV30 with TRBJ1-2, with D perhaps matching TRBD1 (5 bases). This CDR3 is built from 14 residues. V gave up 3 bases and J gave up 5 bases, with 16 bases separating them. From germline, CDR1 is GTSNPN and CDR2 SVGIG (reference sequence).

The rearrangement uses TRBV4-1 and TRBJ1-2; D remains ambiguous. The CDR3 runs 14 residues. With 4 bases removed from V and 0 bases from J, the gap between germline ends came to 9 bases. Per germline, CDR1 MGHRA and CDR2 YSYEKL. The CDR3 spells CASSLRLSNYGYTF. The CDR3 DNA reads TGCGCCAGCAGCCTGCGCCTTTCTAACTATGGCTACACCTTC.

This chain connects TRBV7-9 to TRBJ1-2; 8 bases are a match to TRBD1. This CDR3 comprises 14 residues. Germline loops: CDR1 SEHNR, CDR2 FQNEAQ (reference sequence). V lost 5 bases, J lost 4 bases, and 6 bases stayed unmatched. In nucleotides, the CDR3 is TGTGCCAGCAGCCATGGACAGGGTGGCTATGGCTACACCTTC. As protein: CASSHGQGGYGYTF.

The rearrangement links TRBV5-4 to TRBJ1-3; TRBD1 aligns across 7 bases. The V gene end was trimmed by 7 bases and the J gene end by 4 bases; junction bases not matched to a gene: 5. This CDR3 has 13 amino acids. Germline CDR1 reads SGHNT; CDR2 reads YYREEE (reference sequence). This CDR3 reads CASRLGGGNTIYF. The CDR3 DNA sequence: TGTGCCAGCCGCCTAGGGGGCGGAAACACCATATATTTT.

This sequence joins TRBV13 and TRBJ2-7; 9 positions agree with TRBD1. CDR1 is PRHDT and CDR2 is FYEKMQ in the germline V gene (reference sequence). The J segment lost 4 bases and the V segment lost 4 bases, leaving 5 bases of the junction unmatched. The CDR3 contains 14 residues. CDR3 sequence reads: CASSSGTGKYEQYV. Written as DNA, the CDR3 is TGTGCCAGCAGCTCCGGGACAGGGAAATACGAGCAGTACGTC.

V and J are TRBV19 and TRBJ1-2, with 10 bases aligning to TRBD1. The V gene's germline CDR1 is LNHDA and CDR2 SQIVND (reference sequence). The length of the CDR3 is 15 residues. V was pared by 6 bases and J by 6 bases, with 10 bases of the junction left unmatched. CDR3 nucleotide sequence: TGTGCCAGTAGAACAAGGACAGGGGGACAGGATGGCTACACCTTC. Protein sequence: CASRTRTGGQDGYTF. Full variable domain (missing parts from reference TRBV19 and TRBJ1-2): DGGITQSPKYLFRKEGQNVTLSCEQNLNHDAMYWYRQDPGQGLRLIYYSQIVNDFQKGDIAEGYSVSREKKESFPLTVTSAQKNPTAFYLCASRTRTGGQDGYTFGSGTRLTVV.

The chain is built from TRBV19 and TRBJ1-4; a weak D match, TRBD1 (6 bases). CDR3 length: 18 residues. Germline V gene sequence: CDR1 LNHDA, CDR2 SQIVND (reference sequence). Between the trimmed V and J ends, which lost 6 bases and 0 bases, there was a span of 20 bases. CDR3 amino acids: CASRHRDVRIATNEKLFF. CDR3 DNA sequence: TGTGCCAGTAGACACAGGGACGTCAGAATTGCAACTAATGAAAAACTGTTTTTT.

The chain joins TRBV5-5 to TRBJ2-7; 8 nucleotides align to TRBD1. This CDR3 region has 16 residues. Germline CDR1 is SGHKS and CDR2 is YYEKEE (reference sequence). With V trimmed by 4 bases and J by 5 bases, 14 bases remained unmatched. CDR3: CASSPRTGNGLHEQYV. DNA for the CDR3: TGTGCCAGCAGCCCACGGACAGGGAATGGCTTACACGAGCAGTACGTC.